This TCR beta chain was obtained from a study of blood T cell repertoires in COVID-19. Sequencing used immunoSEQ multiplex PCR; TCRdb keeps in-frame clones, though not all of them. The sample includes fewer than 200,000 clones, around 83% of them seen just once. The CDR3 is made up of 15 amino acids. The V segment lost 4 bases and the J segment 0 bases; nucleotides outside the gene matches: 5. The V gene's germline CDR1 is LNHDA and CDR2 SQIVND (reference sequence). The sequence was collected from a man aged 35-49 years with acute or convalescent COVID-19. Sequenced material: peripheral blood. The chain employs TRBV19 and TRBJ1-2, with 7 bases aligning to TRBD1. This CDR3 reads CASSKDRLTNYGYTF. In DNA form, the CDR3 reads TGTGCCAGTAGTAAGGACAGGTTAACTAACTATGGCTACACCTTC.